This TCR beta chain emerged from a study of glioma-infiltrating T cells after dendritic cell vaccination. Across the study: Monocyte-derived dendritic cells, cultured approximately 7 days with IL-4 and GM-CSF, were pulsed with autologous tumor lysate.

CDR1 GTSNPN and CDR2 SVGIG come from the germline V gene (reference sequence). The CDR3 covers 15 residues. With V trimmed by 2 bases and J by 8 bases, 14 bases remained unmatched. TCRB CDR3 was amplified from 2 ug genomic DNA or less. Generated by immunoSEQ multiplex PCR, the TCRdb table keeps only in-frame clones and is missing some. The sample carries about 50,000 clones, 85% recorded once. All glioblastoma patients lacked an isocitrate dehydrogenase mutation. Sequences were derived from blood, sampled before dendritic cell vaccination. The sequence came from a human donor with glioblastoma. This rearrangement joins TRBV30 to TRBJ1-2; 7 bases line up with TRBD1. DNA of the CDR3: TGTGCCTGGAGTAAAAAAGGGACAGCCGGAGGCGGCTACACCTTC. Translation gives CAWSKKGTAGGGYTF. Variable domain in full (rest from reference TRBV30 and TRBJ1-2): SQTIHQWPATLVQPVGSPLSLECTVEGTSNPNLYWYRQAAGRGLQLLFYSVGIGQISSEVPQNLSASRPQDRQFILSSKKLLLSDSGFYLCAWSKKGTAGGGYTFGSGTRLTVV.